This T cell receptor (beta chain) was observed in a study of vaccination effects on CD4 cells after COVID-19. Only in-frame clones appear in the TCRdb table, and some are missing; sequencing was by immunoSEQ multiplex PCR. Of roughly 31,000 clones in the sample, around three quarters are singletons; the top ten hold 3% to 4%. This clone is a singleton in its sample. Its antigen is undetermined. General observations from the study: Long after vaccination, the clones induced by infection and by vaccine shrank markedly in size.

Having been cultured for less than 13 days, the cells underwent CD4+ T cell isolation. Sequenced material: CD4+ T cells from PBMCs cultured without peptide, taken before COVID-19 vaccination. The TCR sequence derives from a human donor who received a COVID-19 vaccine.

This CDR3 is CASSLVGQGSYEQFF. In nucleotides, the CDR3 is TGTGCCAGCAGCTTAGTGGGACAGGGATCTTATGAGCAGTTCTTC. The rearrangement uses TRBV11-2 and TRBJ2-1, with 9 nucleotides matching TRBD1. Germline CDR1 reads SGHAT; CDR2 reads FQNNGV. V shed 1 base, J shed 8 bases, and the junction held 6 bases outside the gene matches. The CDR3 sequence is 15 residues long.